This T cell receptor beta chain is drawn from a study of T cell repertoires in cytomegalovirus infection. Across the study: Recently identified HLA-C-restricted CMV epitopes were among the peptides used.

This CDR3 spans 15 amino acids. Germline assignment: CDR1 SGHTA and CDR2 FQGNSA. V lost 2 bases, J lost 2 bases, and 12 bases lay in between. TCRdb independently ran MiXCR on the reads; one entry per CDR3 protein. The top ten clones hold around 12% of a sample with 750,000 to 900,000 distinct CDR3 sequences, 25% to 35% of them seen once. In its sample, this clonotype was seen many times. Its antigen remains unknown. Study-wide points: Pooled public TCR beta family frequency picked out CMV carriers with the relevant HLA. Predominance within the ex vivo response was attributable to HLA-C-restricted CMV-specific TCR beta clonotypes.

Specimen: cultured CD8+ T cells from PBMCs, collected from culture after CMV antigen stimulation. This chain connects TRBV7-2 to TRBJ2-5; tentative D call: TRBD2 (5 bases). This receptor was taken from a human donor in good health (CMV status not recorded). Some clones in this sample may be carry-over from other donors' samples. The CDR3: CASSLRASSQETQYF. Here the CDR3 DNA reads TGTGCCAGCAGCTTAAGGGCTAGCTCTCAAGAGACCCAGTACTTC.